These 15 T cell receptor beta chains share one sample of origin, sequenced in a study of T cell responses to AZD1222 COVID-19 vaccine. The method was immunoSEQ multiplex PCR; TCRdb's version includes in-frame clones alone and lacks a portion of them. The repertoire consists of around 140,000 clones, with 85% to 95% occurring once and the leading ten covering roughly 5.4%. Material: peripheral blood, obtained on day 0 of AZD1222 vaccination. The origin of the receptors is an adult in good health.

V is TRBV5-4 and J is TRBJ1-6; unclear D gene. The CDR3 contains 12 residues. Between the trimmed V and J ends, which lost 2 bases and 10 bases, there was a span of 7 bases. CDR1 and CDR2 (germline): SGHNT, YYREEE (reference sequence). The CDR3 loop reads CASSFDVSPLHF. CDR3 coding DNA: TGTGCCAGCAGCTTCGATGTCTCACCCCTCCACTTT.

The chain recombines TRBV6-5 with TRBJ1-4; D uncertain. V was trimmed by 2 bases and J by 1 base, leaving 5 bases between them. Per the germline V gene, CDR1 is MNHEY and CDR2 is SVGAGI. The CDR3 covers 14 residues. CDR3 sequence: CASSYARTNEKLFF. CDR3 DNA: TGTGCCAGCAGTTACGCCCGAACTAATGAAAAACTGTTTTTT.

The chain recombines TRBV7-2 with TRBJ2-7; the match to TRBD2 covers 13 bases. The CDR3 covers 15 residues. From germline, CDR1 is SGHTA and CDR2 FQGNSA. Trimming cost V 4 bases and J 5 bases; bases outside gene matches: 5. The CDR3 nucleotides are TGTGCCAGCAGCTCGACTAGCGGGAGGCCCCACGAGCAGTACTTC. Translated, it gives CASSSTSGRPHEQYF.

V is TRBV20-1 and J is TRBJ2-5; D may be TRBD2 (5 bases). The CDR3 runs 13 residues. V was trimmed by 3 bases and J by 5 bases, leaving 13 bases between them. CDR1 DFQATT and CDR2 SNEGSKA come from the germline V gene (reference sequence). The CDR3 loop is CSASALARETQYF. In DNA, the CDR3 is TGCAGTGCTAGTGCCTTAGCGCGCGAGACCCAGTACTTC.

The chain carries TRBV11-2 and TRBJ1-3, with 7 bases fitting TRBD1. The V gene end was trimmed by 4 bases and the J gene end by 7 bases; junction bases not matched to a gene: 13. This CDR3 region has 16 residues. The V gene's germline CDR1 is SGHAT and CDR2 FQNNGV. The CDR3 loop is CASSSWDRKKVNTIYF. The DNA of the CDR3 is TGTGCCAGCAGCTCGTGGGACAGAAAGAAGGTGAACACCATATATTTT.

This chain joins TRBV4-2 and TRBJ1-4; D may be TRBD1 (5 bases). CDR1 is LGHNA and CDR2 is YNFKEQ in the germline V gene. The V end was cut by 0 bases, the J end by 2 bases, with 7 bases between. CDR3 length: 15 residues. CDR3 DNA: TGTGCCAGCAGCCAAGATGGGGACACTAATGAAAAACTGTTTTTT. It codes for CASSQDGDTNEKLFF.

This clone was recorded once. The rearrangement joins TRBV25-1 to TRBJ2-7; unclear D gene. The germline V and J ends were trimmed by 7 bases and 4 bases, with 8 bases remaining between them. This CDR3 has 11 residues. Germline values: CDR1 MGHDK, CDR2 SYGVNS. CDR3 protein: CASIRGYEQYF. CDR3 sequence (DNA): TGTGCCAGCATTCGCGGTTACGAGCAGTACTTC.

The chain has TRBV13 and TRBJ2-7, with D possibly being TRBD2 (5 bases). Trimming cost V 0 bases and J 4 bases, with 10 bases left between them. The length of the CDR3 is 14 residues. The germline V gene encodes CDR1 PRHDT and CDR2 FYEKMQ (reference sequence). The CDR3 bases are TGTGCCAGCAGCTTAGGCCACGGGGTTTACGAGCAGTACTTC. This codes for CASSLGHGVYEQYF.

CDR3 sequence: CASSLKRGLYEQYF. Written as DNA, the CDR3 is TGTGCCAGCAGCCTAAAAAGGGGATTGTACGAGCAGTACTTC. The chain has TRBV7-2 and TRBJ2-7; a possible D gene is TRBD1 (5 bases). CDR3 size: 14 residues. Germline CDR1 reads SGHTA; CDR2 reads FQGNSA. V lost 5 bases and J lost 4, with 15 bases in between.

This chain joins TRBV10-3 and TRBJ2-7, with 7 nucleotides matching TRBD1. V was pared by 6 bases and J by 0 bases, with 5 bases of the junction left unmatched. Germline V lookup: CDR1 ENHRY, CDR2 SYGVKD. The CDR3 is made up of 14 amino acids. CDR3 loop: CAIRGTENSYEQYF. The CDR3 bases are TGTGCCATCAGAGGGACAGAGAACTCCTACGAGCAGTACTTC.

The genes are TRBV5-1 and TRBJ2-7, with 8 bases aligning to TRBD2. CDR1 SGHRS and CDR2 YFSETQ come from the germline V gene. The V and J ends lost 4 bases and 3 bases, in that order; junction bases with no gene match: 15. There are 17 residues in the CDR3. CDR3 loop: CASSQSRRVAGNYEQYF. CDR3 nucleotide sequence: TGCGCCAGCAGCCAGTCGAGGAGGGTAGCGGGGAACTACGAGCAGTACTTC.

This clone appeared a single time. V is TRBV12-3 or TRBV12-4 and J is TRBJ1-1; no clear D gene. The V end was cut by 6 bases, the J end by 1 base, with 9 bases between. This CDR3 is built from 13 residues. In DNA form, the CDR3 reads TGTGCCAGCAGCCCTACACCGAACACTGAAGCTTTCTTT. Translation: CASSPTPNTEAFF.

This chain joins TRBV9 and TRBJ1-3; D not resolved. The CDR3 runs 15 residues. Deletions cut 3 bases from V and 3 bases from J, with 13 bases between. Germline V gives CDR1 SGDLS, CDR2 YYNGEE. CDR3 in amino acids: CASSAVGQGGNTIYF. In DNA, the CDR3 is TGTGCCAGCAGCGCTGTCGGGCAAGGTGGAAACACCATATATTTT.

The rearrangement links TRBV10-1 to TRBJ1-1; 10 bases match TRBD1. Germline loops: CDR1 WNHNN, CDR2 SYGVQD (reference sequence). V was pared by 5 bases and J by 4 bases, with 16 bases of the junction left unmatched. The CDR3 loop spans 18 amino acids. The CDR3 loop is CASSPGTGDSRAGTEAFF. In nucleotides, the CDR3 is TGCGCCAGCAGTCCCGGGACAGGGGATAGTAGAGCGGGCACTGAAGCTTTCTTT.

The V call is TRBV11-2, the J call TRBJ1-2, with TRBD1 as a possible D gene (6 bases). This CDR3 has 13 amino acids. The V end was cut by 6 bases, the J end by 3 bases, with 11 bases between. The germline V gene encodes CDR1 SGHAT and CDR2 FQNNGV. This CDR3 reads CASSDRTDYGYTF. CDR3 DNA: TGTGCCAGCAGTGACAGGACAGACTATGGCTACACCTTC.